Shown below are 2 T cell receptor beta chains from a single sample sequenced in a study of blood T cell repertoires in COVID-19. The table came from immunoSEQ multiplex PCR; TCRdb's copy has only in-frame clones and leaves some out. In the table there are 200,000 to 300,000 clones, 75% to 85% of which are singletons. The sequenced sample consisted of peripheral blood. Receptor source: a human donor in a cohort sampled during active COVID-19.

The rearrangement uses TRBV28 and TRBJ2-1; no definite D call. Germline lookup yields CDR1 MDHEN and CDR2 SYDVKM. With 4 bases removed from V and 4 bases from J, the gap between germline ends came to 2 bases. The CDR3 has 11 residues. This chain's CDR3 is CASSSYNEQFF. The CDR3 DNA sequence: TGTGCCAGCAGTTCTTACAATGAGCAGTTCTTC.

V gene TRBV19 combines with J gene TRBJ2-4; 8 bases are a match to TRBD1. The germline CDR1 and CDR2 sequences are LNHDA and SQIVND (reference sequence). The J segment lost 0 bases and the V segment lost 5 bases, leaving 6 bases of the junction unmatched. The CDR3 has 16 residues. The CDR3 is CASSLGQVLAKNIQYF. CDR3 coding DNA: TGTGCCAGTAGTTTGGGACAGGTCCTAGCCAAAAACATTCAGTACTTC.